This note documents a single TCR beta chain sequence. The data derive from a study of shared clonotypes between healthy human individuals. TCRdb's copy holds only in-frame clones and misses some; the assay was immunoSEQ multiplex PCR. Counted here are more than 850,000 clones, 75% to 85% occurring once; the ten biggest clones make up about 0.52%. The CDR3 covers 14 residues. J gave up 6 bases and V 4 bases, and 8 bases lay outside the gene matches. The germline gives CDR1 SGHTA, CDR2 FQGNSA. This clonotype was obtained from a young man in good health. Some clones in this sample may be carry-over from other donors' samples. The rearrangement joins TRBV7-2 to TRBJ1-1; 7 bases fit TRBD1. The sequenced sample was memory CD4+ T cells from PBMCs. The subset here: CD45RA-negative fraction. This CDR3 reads CASSSRTGIAEAFF. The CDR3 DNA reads TGTGCCAGCAGCTCGAGGACAGGTATCGCTGAAGCTTTCTTT.